What follows is one T cell receptor (beta chain) and its context. Its antigen is as yet unknown. No cell sorting was done before RNA was extracted from the tissue. The normal lung tissue was taken more than 3 cm from the tumor edge. Donors were chemotherapy-naive, newly diagnosed lung cancer surgical patients in China, August–late 2014. CDR3 length equals 16 residues. Germline V lookup: CDR1 ENHRY, CDR2 SYGVKD. V lost 0 bases and J lost 7; bases outside the gene matches: 8. This specimen comes from a study of tumor and adjacent non-tumor tissue in lung cancer. Study context: The cohort had around twelve adenocarcinoma, 2 squamous cell and 1 small cell patients. Study-level points and caveats: In normal lung, the top 100 clones were significantly more dominant than in tumor. Significantly higher TCR diversity was found in tumor than normal lung.

Three rounds of nested PCR, following a modified ARM-PCR protocol, produced the TCRbeta library. A single record per CDR3 protein comes from TCRdb applying MiXCR to the multiplex PCR reads. This repertoire shows about 100,000 distinct CDR3 sequences, about 62% found once; its top ten account for roughly a fifth. Sequencing was carried out using distant non-tumor lung tissue. The clonotype comes from a man younger than 45 with non-small cell lung cancer. The genes are TRBV10-3 and TRBJ2-7, with 11 bases that match TRBD1. For the CDR3, the DNA is TGTGCCATCAGTGAGTCGGCCGGGACAGGGGGTTTTGAGCAGTACTTC. This gives the protein CAISESAGTGGFEQYF.